The 24 T cell receptor beta chains listed next were all sequenced from one sample in a study of identical twins. Each CDR3 protein is one row after TCRdb ran MiXCR on the 5' RACE reads. The sample contains about 1.7 million distinct CDR3 sequences, 25% to 35% of which appear only once. Sequenced material: cord blood. The receptor set was obtained from a newborn girl in good health.

This clonotype has a single count. The chain uses TRBV20-1 and TRBJ2-2, with 7 nucleotides matching TRBD2. V lost 4 bases, J lost 0 bases, and 5 bases stayed unmatched. Germline CDR1 and CDR2: DFQATT and SNEGSKA (reference sequence). The CDR3 consists of 15 residues. For the CDR3, the DNA is TGCAGTGCTAAGATTGGGGGGGCGAACACCGGGGAGCTGTTTTTT. As protein: CSAKIGGANTGELFF.

The chain joins TRBV12-3 or TRBV12-4 to TRBJ2-3, with 9 bases lining up with TRBD2. The CDR3 covers 16 residues. Unmatched junction bases numbered 6, after V lost 3 bases and J lost 2 bases. In nucleotides, the CDR3 is TGTGCCAGCAGTTTCTTAGCGGGGGACCACACAGATACGCAGTATTTT. Its protein product is CASSFLAGDHTDTQYF.

This clonotype appeared a few times. This sequence joins TRBV27 and TRBJ1-5; D possibly corresponds to TRBD1 (5 bases). Germline V gene lookup returns CDR1 MNHEY and CDR2 SMNVEV (reference sequence). Trimming pared 0 bases from V and 7 bases from J, leaving 10 bases between. This CDR3 region has 14 residues. CDR3 residues: CASSLSRQGQPQHF. The CDR3, as DNA: TGTGCCAGCAGTTTATCGAGGCAGGGCCAGCCCCAGCATTTT.

This sequence joins TRBV3-1 and TRBJ2-5; TRBD1 is a possible D gene (5 bases). There are 14 residues in the CDR3. The germline V gene encodes CDR1 LGHDT and CDR2 YNNKEL (reference sequence). V was shortened by 3 bases and J by 10 bases, with 18 bases between the two germline ends. The CDR3 is CASSHASGSGIQYF. For the CDR3, the DNA is TGTGCCAGCAGCCACGCGTCAGGGTCAGGTATCCAGTACTTC.

This clonotype was seen only a few times. Here the CDR3 DNA reads TGTGCCATCAGTGACAGGGGACTAGCGGCTTCCTACAATGAGCAGTTCTTC. Translating gives CAISDRGLAASYNEQFF. The rearrangement links TRBV10-3 to TRBJ2-1; 11 positions match TRBD2. Unmatched junction bases numbered 5, after V lost 3 bases and J lost 1 base. This CDR3 spans 17 amino acids. Germline assignment: CDR1 ENHRY and CDR2 SYGVKD.

The rearrangement joins TRBV13 to TRBJ2-1; weak D call: TRBD2 (6 bases). V gave up 3 bases and J gave up 4 bases, with 16 bases separating them. Germline V gene sequence: CDR1 PRHDT, CDR2 FYEKMQ (reference sequence). The CDR3 is 16 residues long. The CDR3 DNA reads TGTGCCAGCAGCTTCAGACCACGGGGGACGTACAATGAGCAGTTCTTC. Its protein product is CASSFRPRGTYNEQFF. Full variable domain (outside the CDR3, taken from reference TRBV13 and TRBJ2-1): AAGVIQSPRHLIKEKRETATLKCYPIPRHDTVYWYQQGPGQDPQFLISFYEKMQSDKGSIPDRFSAQQFSDYHSELNMSSLELGDSALYFCASSFRPRGTYNEQFFGPGTRLTVL.

Here the CDR3 reads CSARGRLESYEQYF. CDR3 in DNA: TGCAGTGCTAGAGGGAGGCTAGAATCCTACGAGCAGTACTTC. The V gene is TRBV20-1, the J gene TRBJ2-7; a weak D match, TRBD2 (5 bases). The CDR3 totals 14 residues. Germline V gene sequence: CDR1 DFQATT, CDR2 SNEGSKA (reference sequence). The V end lost 1 base, the J end lost 1 base, and 11 bases lay between the germline ends.

This clonotype was detected only a few times. This chain's CDR3 is CAITRTSGSNEQFF. In DNA form, the CDR3 reads TGTGCCATCACAAGGACTAGCGGGAGCAATGAGCAGTTCTTC. V is TRBV10-3 and J is TRBJ2-1; 13 nucleotides match TRBD2. The CDR3 is 14 amino acids. Germline V CDR1 and CDR2: ENHRY, SYGVKD. Trimming cost V 7 bases and J 6 bases; bases outside gene matches: 3.

This clonotype was seen more than once but under ten times. The V and J genes are TRBV7-2 and TRBJ2-1, with a weak D call TRBD2 (5 bases). Germline assignment: CDR1 SGHTA and CDR2 FQGNSA. This CDR3 region has 19 residues. V was clipped by 1 base and J by 4 bases, with 23 bases between them. In nucleotides, the CDR3 is TGTGCCAGCAGCTTAGTGGTATCTCGCGTCAGAGGGCTATACAATGAGCAGTTCTTC. Translated, it gives CASSLVVSRVRGLYNEQFF.

In this sample, this clonotype turned up a few times. This sequence joins TRBV30 and TRBJ2-1; no definite D call. With 4 bases removed from V and 10 bases from J, the gap between germline ends came to 11 bases. This CDR3 contains 11 residues. Per the germline V gene, CDR1 is GTSNPN and CDR2 is SVGIG (reference sequence). CDR3 sequence (DNA): TGTGCCTGGACGACGGCCCGGGAGCAGTTCTTC. Translated: CAWTTAREQFF. Filled out from reference TRBV30 and TRBJ2-1, the complete variable domain reads SQTIHQWPATLVQPVGSPLSLECTVEGTSNPNLYWYRQAAGRGLQLLFYSVGIGQISSEVPQNLSASRPQDRQFILSSKKLLLSDSGFYLCAWTTAREQFFGPGTRLTVL.

The chain uses TRBV7-9 and TRBJ2-3, with D perhaps matching TRBD2 (6 bases). The V gene lost 10 bases and the J gene lost 1 base, with 21 bases spanning the gap. Germline V gene data show CDR1 as SEHNR and CDR2 as FQNEAQ (reference sequence). The CDR3 is made up of 16 amino acids. In nucleotides, the CDR3 is TGTGCCACTCCGACGAGCCTAGCGACGGGCACAGATACGCAGTATTTT. Translating it yields CATPTSLATGTDTQYF.

The chain recombines TRBV14 with TRBJ2-4; tentatively, D is TRBD1 or TRBD2 (5 bases each). CDR1 is SGHDN, CDR2 FVKESK, per germline. The CDR3 is 13 residues long. The germline V and J ends were trimmed by 8 bases and 5 bases, with 13 bases remaining between them. CDR3 DNA: TGTGCCAGCCGGGGACCCGGGCAAAACATTCAGTACTTC. Protein product: CASRGPGQNIQYF.

The sample holds many counts of this clonotype. The chain couples TRBV5-1 to TRBJ2-1, with 9 bases lining up with TRBD2. J was trimmed by 3 bases and V by 6 bases; bases with no gene match: 4. This CDR3 contains 14 residues. Germline V gene data show CDR1 as SGHRS and CDR2 as YFSETQ. The CDR3 DNA reads as TGCGCCAGCAAGTCTAGCGGGGACTACAATGAGCAGTTCTTC. Protein product: CASKSSGDYNEQFF.

A single count supports this clonotype. The chain recombines TRBV20-1 with TRBJ1-1; D gene ambiguous. V dropped 3 bases and J dropped 2 bases, with 10 bases sitting between them. CDR3 length: 13 residues. Germline CDR1 is DFQATT and CDR2 is SNEGSKA (reference sequence). This CDR3 is CSASPGFNTEAFF. For the CDR3, the DNA is TGCAGTGCTAGTCCGGGGTTTAACACTGAAGCTTTCTTT.

This clonotype occurred once. The V call is TRBV20-1, the J call TRBJ1-5; tentatively, D is TRBD1 (5 bases). Germline CDR1 reads DFQATT; CDR2 reads SNEGSKA (reference sequence). V lost 1 base and J lost 6, with 16 bases in between. The CDR3 consists of 15 residues. CDR3 amino acids: CSARVDTRGGQPQHF. Here the CDR3 DNA reads TGCAGTGCTAGAGTGGACACGCGGGGGGGTCAGCCCCAGCATTTT.

This chain links TRBV2 with TRBJ1-1; 7 bases fit TRBD1. Germline V lookup: CDR1 SNHLY, CDR2 FYNNEI. Trimming removed 6 bases from V and 3 bases from J; junction bases left unmatched: 1. CDR3 length equals 12 residues. The CDR3 reads CASRGTDTEAFF. The CDR3 DNA follows: TGTGCCAGCAGAGGGACAGACACTGAAGCTTTCTTT.

A few counts support this clonotype. This chain links TRBV4-2 with TRBJ2-1, with D perhaps matching TRBD2 (7 bases). The CDR3 is made up of 16 amino acids. Deletions cut 1 base from V and 9 bases from J, with 19 bases between. The V gene's germline CDR1 is LGHNA and CDR2 YNFKEQ. CDR3 in DNA: TGTGCCAGCAGCCAAGTTAGGGGGGGTGGTTCGGGTGAGCAGTTCTTC. It encodes CASSQVRGGGSGEQFF.

The chain carries TRBV4-1 and TRBJ2-1; 8 bases align to TRBD2. Near its end, the DNA agrees better with TRBJ2-7, so the J call may be wrong. CDR1 is MGHRA and CDR2 is YSYEKL in the germline V gene. The length of the CDR3 is 17 residues. The CDR3 is CASSRTGGRSPYNEQYF. The CDR3 nucleotides are TGCGCCAGCAGCAGAACGGGGGGGCGGTCCCCCTACAATGAGCAGTACTTC.

The chain combines TRBV27 with TRBJ2-7; D assignment may be TRBD1 or TRBD2 (6 bases each). CDR1 is MNHEY, CDR2 SMNVEV, per germline (reference sequence). The CDR3 is 19 amino acids. V was shortened by 0 bases and J by 0 bases, with 21 bases between the two germline ends. The CDR3 is CASSLSTGGGGPYSYEQYF. As DNA, the CDR3 is TGTGCCAGCAGTTTATCAACGGGCGGAGGGGGGCCCTACTCCTACGAGCAGTACTTC.

This clonotype was seen more than once but under ten times. V usage is TRBV13 and J usage is TRBJ2-5; D gene unclear. The V and J ends lost 0 bases and 2 bases respectively, with 10 bases between them. Germline V gene lookup returns CDR1 PRHDT and CDR2 FYEKMQ (reference sequence). There are 15 residues in the CDR3. DNA for the CDR3: TGTGCCAGCAGCTTAGGCCTGGGGAAACAAGAGACCCAGTACTTC. Translation: CASSLGLGKQETQYF.

The chain recombines TRBV14 with TRBJ2-3; D remains unclear. V was shortened by 6 bases and J by 3 bases, with 13 bases between the two germline ends. The CDR3 sequence is 14 residues long. In germline, CDR1 is SGHDN, CDR2 FVKESK. Here the CDR3 DNA reads TGTGCCAGCAGATTGCCACCCTCAACAGATACGCAGTATTTT. It encodes CASRLPPSTDTQYF. Supplemented by reference TRBV14 and TRBJ2-3, the full variable domain reads EAGVTQFPSHSVIEKGQTVTLRCDPISGHDNLYWYRRVMGKEIKFLLHFVKESKQDESGMPNNRFLAERTGGTYSTLKVQPAELEDSGVYFCASRLPPSTDTQYFGPGTRLTVL.

Only a few counts were recorded for this clonotype. CDR3 residues: CASSEGLRGSYNEQFF. CDR3 nucleotides: TGTGCCAGCAGTGAGGGGCTGCGGGGCTCCTACAATGAGCAGTTCTTC. The chain links TRBV6-1 to TRBJ2-1; possibly TRBD2 for D (6 bases). The CDR3 contains 16 residues. Germline V lookup: CDR1 MNHNS, CDR2 SASEGT. V lost 3 bases to trimming and J lost 0 bases, with 12 bases between them.

The sample holds a few counts of this clonotype. The V gene is TRBV6-6, the J gene TRBJ2-7, with TRBD1 matching over 7 bases. Germline V gene lookup returns CDR1 MNHNY and CDR2 SVGAGI (reference sequence). Trimming took 6 bases from V and 6 from J; bases not matched to a gene: 14. The CDR3 extends over 15 amino acids. DNA of the CDR3: TGTGCCAGCAGCCTTACCGGGACAGCTGGCGGCGAGCAGTACTTC. Encoded protein: CASSLTGTAGGEQYF.

This clonotype has more than one count but fewer than ten. The rearrangement links TRBV9 to TRBJ2-1; the match to TRBD2 covers 8 bases. J lost 5 bases, V lost 0 bases, and 7 bases had no gene match. Germline CDR1 and CDR2: SGDLS and YYNGEE. This CDR3 is built from 16 residues. CDR3: CASSVAGGLMNNEQFF. CDR3 bases: TGTGCCAGCAGCGTAGCGGGGGGGTTAATGAACAATGAGCAGTTCTTC.